This T cell receptor beta chain was documented in a study of cytomegalovirus exposure and HLA in healthy donors. Notes on the study in general: The study labeled 164 TCR beta chains cytomegalovirus-associated.

On this clone itself: What it binds is unknown.

This PCR relied on a set of 60 Vbeta primers and 13 Jbeta primers. TCRdb's table, derived via immunoSEQ multiplex PCR, lists solely in-frame clones and lacks some. The sample holds roughly 160,000 clones, roughly 80% seen once. From germline, CDR1 is SQVTM and CDR2 ANQGSEA. This CDR3 has 14 amino acids. The V gene end was trimmed by 4 bases and the J gene end by 6 bases; junction bases not matched to a gene: 10. The specimen was PBMCs. This TCR was sampled from a male donor in good health and CMV-seropositive. This chain uses TRBV29-1 with TRBJ2-7; 9 bases agree with TRBD1. Here the CDR3 DNA reads TGCAGCGTTGGACACAGGGGGCGAGGGGCCGAGCAGTACTTC. Translation: CSVGHRGRGAEQYF.